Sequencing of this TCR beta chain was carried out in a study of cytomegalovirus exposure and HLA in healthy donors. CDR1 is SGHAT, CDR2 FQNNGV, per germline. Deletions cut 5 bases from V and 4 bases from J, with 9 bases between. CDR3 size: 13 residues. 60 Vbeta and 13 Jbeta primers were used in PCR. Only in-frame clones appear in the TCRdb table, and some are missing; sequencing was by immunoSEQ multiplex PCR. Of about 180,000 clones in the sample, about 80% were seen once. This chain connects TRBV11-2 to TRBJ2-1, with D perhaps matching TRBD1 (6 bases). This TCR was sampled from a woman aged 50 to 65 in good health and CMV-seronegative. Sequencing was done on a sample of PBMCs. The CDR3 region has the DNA TGTGCCAGCAGCGGACAGAAGTACAATGAGCAGTTCTTC. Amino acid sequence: CASSGQKYNEQFF.